This T cell receptor beta chain was obtained from a study of CD8+CD57+ T cells in acquired aplastic anemia. Study at large: Each DNA sample taken from sorted CD4+ and CD8+ cells came to about 3 ug on average. General study points: The study identified roughly 29 CD8+ CDR3 sequences shared by patients and controls.

Genomic DNA templated the TCR beta VDJ and CDR3 profiling. TCRdb analysed the reads with MiXCR anew, one entry per CDR3 protein. The repertoire has roughly 160,000 distinct CDR3 sequences, 60% to 80% of them found once; the top ten carry 40% to 60%. The germline V gene has CDR1 LNHDA and CDR2 SQIVND (reference sequence). The V and J ends lost 3 bases and 5 bases respectively, with 5 bases between them. This CDR3 comprises 12 residues. Patients who underwent sequencing had shown CD8+CD57+ cell expansion by flow cytometry. This clonotype was observed once. Its antigen remains unidentified. Sequenced input: sorted CD4+, CD8+, or CD8+CD57+ T cells (not recorded which) from PBMCs. V gene TRBV19 combines with J gene TRBJ2-1, with D unresolved. This receptor was identified in a human donor with aplastic anemia. The DNA of the CDR3 is TGTGCCAGTAGTATCCCTGACAATGAGCAGTTCTTC. This codes for CASSIPDNEQFF.